A few counts support the clone carrying this TCR beta chain. Other DNA sequences from this sample encode an identical CDR3 as well. Here immunoSEQ multiplex PCR was the method, and the copy in TCRdb shows in-frame clones only, minus some. The repertoire holds 130,000 to 150,000 clones, with approximately 83% as singletons. These data are taken from a study of blood T cell repertoires in COVID-19. While infection was still active, Seattle patients were enrolled and then followed longitudinally. The sample consisted of peripheral blood. This TCR came from a woman aged 55 to 70 with COVID-19, enrolled during active disease.

Written as DNA, the CDR3 is TGCAGTGCTAGACAGGACTATGGCTACACCTTC. Amino acids: CSARQDYGYTF. The chain carries TRBV20-1 and TRBJ1-2; no definite D call. V was cut by 2 bases and J by 3 bases, with 4 bases left in between. CDR1 and CDR2 (germline): DFQATT, SNEGSKA (reference sequence). CDR3 length: 11 residues.